This T cell receptor beta chain was observed in a study of cytomegalovirus exposure and HLA in healthy donors. Trimming took 5 bases from V and 4 from J, leaving 17 bases between them. CDR1 is MGHRA, CDR2 YSYEKL, per germline. The CDR3 covers 15 residues. Donors consisted of healthy bone marrow donors. The PCR ran on 60 Vbeta and 13 Jbeta primers. Produced via immunoSEQ multiplex PCR; TCRdb's table is partial and in-frame only. Among 95,000 to 110,000 clones listed, 82% were seen once. This TCR derives from a man aged 30 to 45 in good health and CMV-seropositive. The sample consisted of PBMCs. V is TRBV4-1 and J is TRBJ1-1, with D perhaps matching TRBD1 (6 bases). The CDR3 coding sequence is TGCGCCAGCAGCTCCCCGGGGGGGCTTATCACTGAAGCTTTCTTT. This gives the protein CASSSPGGLITEAFF.